Each of the 9 T cell receptor beta chains below was sequenced from the same sample in a study of post-analysis software for immune sequencing data. Study-level findings and limits: When patients were compared with controls, a handful of TRBV segments were more frequent, TRBV5-6, TRBV5-1 and TRBV20-1 among them.

Their antigens remain unidentified. cDNA libraries for TCR beta contained unique molecular identifiers. TCRdb ran MiXCR on the PCR reads and lists one entry per CDR3 protein. The sample has approximately 630,000 distinct CDR3 sequences, approximately 60% seen once; the top ten hold about 11%. The sequencing input was blood. All receptors come from a girl aged 2 to 9 with multiple sclerosis.

This chain joins TRBV4-2 and TRBJ2-7; 7 bases match TRBD2. V gave up 1 base and J gave up 1 base; unmatched junction bases: 10. The germline CDR1 and CDR2 sequences are LGHNA and YNFKEQ. The CDR3 is made up of 17 amino acids. This CDR3 reads CASSQAGGRPESYEQYF. The CDR3, as DNA: TGTGCCAGCAGCCAAGCCGGCGGGAGACCCGAATCCTACGAGCAGTACTTC.

V and J are TRBV6-2 or TRBV6-3 and TRBJ2-7; a weak D match, TRBD2 (6 bases). CDR3 length: 17 amino acids. The germline V gene has CDR1 MNHEY and CDR2 SVGEGT. V gave up 2 bases and J gave up 2 bases, with 19 bases separating them. CDR3: CASSYRTTGLRPYEQYF. DNA for the CDR3: TGTGCCAGCAGTTACCGAACCACGGGACTGCGGCCCTACGAGCAGTACTTC.

The chain has TRBV9 and TRBJ1-5; maybe TRBD1 (5 bases). Between the trimmed V and J ends, which lost 0 bases and 5 bases, there was a span of 12 bases. The CDR3 is 15 amino acids. The germline V gene encodes CDR1 SGDLS and CDR2 YYNGEE. The DNA of the CDR3 is TGTGCCAGCAGCGTAGATCAGGGTGCGGATCAGCCCCAGCATTTT. It codes for CASSVDQGADQPQHF.

A few counts support this clonotype. The chain uses TRBV7-2 and TRBJ2-5; 9 nucleotides line up with TRBD2. This CDR3 spans 16 amino acids. Germline trimming cut 1 base from V and 1 base from J; bases unmatched to any gene: 4. Germline lookup yields CDR1 SGHTA and CDR2 FQGNSA. The CDR3 region has the DNA TGTGCCAGCAGCTTAGGGCGGGGGGGCGTCCAAGAGACCCAGTACTTC. Protein product: CASSLGRGGVQETQYF.

The rearrangement joins TRBV12-3 or TRBV12-4 to TRBJ2-3, with TRBD2 matching over 13 bases. V lost 4 bases and J lost 2; bases outside the gene matches: 3. This CDR3 has 16 amino acids. CDR3 loop: CASSWGLAGNTDTQYF. Here the CDR3 DNA reads TGTGCCAGCAGTTGGGGACTAGCGGGGAACACAGATACGCAGTATTTT.

There are a few counts of this clonotype. This rearrangement joins TRBV20-1 to TRBJ2-7; D is ambiguous. Trimming took 5 bases from V and 2 from J, leaving 19 bases between them. In germline, CDR1 is DFQATT, CDR2 SNEGSKA (reference sequence). This CDR3 spans 15 amino acids. CDR3 DNA: TGCAGTGCTCCCGTGAACCAGGATGCAACCTACGAGCAGTACTTC. Protein product: CSAPVNQDATYEQYF.

The rearrangement uses TRBV3-1 and TRBJ2-3, with D perhaps given as TRBD1 or TRBD2 (5 bases each). The CDR3 spans 15 residues. The V end lost 4 bases, the J end lost 0 bases, and 11 bases lay between the germline ends. Per the germline V gene, CDR1 is LGHDT and CDR2 is YNNKEL (reference sequence). The CDR3, as DNA: TGTGCCAGCAGCCGGGGCGGGCTAAGCACAGATACGCAGTATTTT. It specifies CASSRGGLSTDTQYF.

With respect to this clonotype: The junction and the germline gene differ at one end; a read error may be behind it. This rearrangement joins TRBV4-1 to TRBJ1-4; D is unresolved. The CDR3 contains 15 residues. Germline V gene data show CDR1 as MGHRA and CDR2 as YSYEKL. For the CDR3, the DNA is TGCGCCAGCAGCCAAGTGACGGGAACTAGTGAAAAACTGTTTTTT. Encoded protein: CASSQVTGTSEKLFF.

Only one count was recorded for this clonotype. The V gene is TRBV5-1, the J gene TRBJ2-5; no reliable D call. This CDR3 spans 13 amino acids. Trimming left V 2 bases short and J 2 bases short, with 7 bases between. Germline assignment: CDR1 SGHRS and CDR2 YFSETQ. Here the CDR3 reads CASSFETQETQYF. Here the CDR3 DNA reads TGCGCCAGCAGCTTTGAAACACAAGAGACCCAGTACTTC.